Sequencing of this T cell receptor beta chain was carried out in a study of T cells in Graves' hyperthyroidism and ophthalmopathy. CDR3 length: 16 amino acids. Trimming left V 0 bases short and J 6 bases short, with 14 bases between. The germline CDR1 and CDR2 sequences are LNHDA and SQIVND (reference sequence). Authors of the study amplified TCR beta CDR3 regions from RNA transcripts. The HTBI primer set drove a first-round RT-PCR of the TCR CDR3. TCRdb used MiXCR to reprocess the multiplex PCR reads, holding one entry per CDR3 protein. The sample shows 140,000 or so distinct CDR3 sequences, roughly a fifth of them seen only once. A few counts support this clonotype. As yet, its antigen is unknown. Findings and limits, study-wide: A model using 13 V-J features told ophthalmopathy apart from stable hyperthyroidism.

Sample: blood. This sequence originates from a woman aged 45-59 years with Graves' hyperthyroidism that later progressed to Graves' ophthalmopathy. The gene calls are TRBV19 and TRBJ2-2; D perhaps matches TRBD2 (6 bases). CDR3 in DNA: TGTGCCAGTAGTATAGATCGGGCCGGAGGGTCCGGGGAGCTGTTTTTT. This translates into CASSIDRAGGSGELFF.